These 17 T cell receptor beta chains share one sample of origin, sequenced in a study of CD8 T cells in ankylosing spondylitis. TCRdb reanalysed the 5' RACE reads using MiXCR and keeps one entry per CDR3 protein. This table holds tens of thousands of distinct CDR3 sequences, 2.7% found once. Sequencing was performed on blood, either unsorted or a sorted T cell fraction (not recorded which). The origin of the receptors is a male donor with ankylosing spondylitis or in good health (not recorded which).

This clonotype was seen many times. The V call is TRBV9, the J call TRBJ2-1; 10 bases are a match to TRBD2. J lost 0 bases, V lost 3 bases, and 15 bases had no gene match. There are 20 residues in the CDR3. CDR1 and CDR2 from the germline V gene are SGDLS and YYNGEE. The CDR3 sequence: CASSEALGSGRSSSYNEQFF. CDR3 bases: TGTGCCAGCAGCGAGGCCCTCGGTAGCGGGAGGAGTAGCTCCTACAATGAGCAGTTCTTC. The full variable domain, completed using reference TRBV9 and TRBJ2-1, is DSGVTQTPKHLITATGQRVTLRCSPRSGDLSVYWYQQSLDQGLQFLIQYYNGEERAKGNILERFSAQQFPDLHSELNLSSLELGDSALYFCASSEALGSGRSSSYNEQFFGPGTRLTVL.

There are many counts of this clonotype. The rearrangement links TRBV9 to TRBJ2-1, with 12 bases matching TRBD2. Trimming at V came to 0 bases and at J to 7 bases, leaving 8 bases not matched to a gene. The CDR3 length is 17 residues. From germline, CDR1 is SGDLS and CDR2 YYNGEE. The CDR3 loop reads CASSVGPSGRAGNEQFF. As DNA, the CDR3 is TGTGCCAGCAGCGTAGGTCCTAGCGGGAGGGCCGGGAATGAGCAGTTCTTC.

This clonotype was detected many times. The rearrangement uses TRBV9 and TRBJ2-1, with D perhaps given as TRBD1 or TRBD2 (5 bases each). The CDR3 contains 18 residues. The V gene's germline CDR1 is SGDLS and CDR2 YYNGEE. Trimming removed 0 bases from V and 5 bases from J, with 21 bases in between. CDR3 in DNA: TGTGCCAGCAGCGTAGAAAAAGGGACCATGTCTCGCAACAATGAGCAGTTCTTC. This codes for CASSVEKGTMSRNNEQFF.

This clonotype was observed at least ten times. The chain couples TRBV9 to TRBJ2-7, with TRBD2 matching 9 bases. Germline V CDR1 and CDR2: SGDLS, YYNGEE. This CDR3 has 15 amino acids. V trimming: 0 bases; J trimming: 5 bases; junction bases outside the gene matches: 6. The chain's CDR3 is CASSVAASGAHEQYF. The CDR3, as DNA: TGTGCCAGCAGCGTAGCGGCTAGCGGGGCACACGAGCAGTACTTC.

This clonotype appeared many times. The J gene is TRBJ1-1, the V gene TRBV9, with no clear D. Trimming took 1 base from V and 1 from J, leaving 8 bases between them. This CDR3 is 14 amino acids long. In germline, CDR1 is SGDLS, CDR2 YYNGEE. The CDR3 DNA is TGTGCCAGCAGCGTAATTCCAGAGAACACTGAAGCTTTCTTT. Encoded protein: CASSVIPENTEAFF.

The sample holds many counts of this clonotype. The chain links TRBV9 to TRBJ2-7; TRBD1 matches 12 bases. The germline V gene has CDR1 SGDLS and CDR2 YYNGEE. J was trimmed by 7 bases and V by 4 bases; bases with no gene match: 9. The CDR3 extends over 15 amino acids. The CDR3 region is CASSPSGTGGREQYF. DNA of the CDR3: TGTGCCAGCAGCCCTTCCGGGACAGGGGGCCGGGAGCAGTACTTC.

This clonotype was counted at least ten times. The rearrangement links TRBV9 to TRBJ2-7, with 8 bases lining up with TRBD1. The junction had 8 bases not matched to a gene; V was cut back by 4 bases and J by 2 bases. Germline V gene sequence: CDR1 SGDLS, CDR2 YYNGEE. The CDR3 sequence is 15 residues long. The CDR3 bases are TGTGCCAGCAGCTCCGGACAGGGAGGCCCCTACGAGCAGTACTTC. Protein sequence: CASSSGQGGPYEQYF.

This clonotype showed up many times. The chain is built from TRBV9 and TRBJ2-3, with 7 bases aligning to TRBD1. This CDR3 spans 12 amino acids. The germline V gene has CDR1 SGDLS and CDR2 YYNGEE. Trimming took 4 bases from V and 6 from J; bases not matched to a gene: 2. The CDR3 region is CASSLQGDTQYF. In DNA form, the CDR3 reads TGTGCCAGCAGCTTACAGGGGGATACGCAGTATTTT.

This clonotype was recorded many times. V gene TRBV9 combines with J gene TRBJ2-7; 9 positions agree with TRBD1. Germline trimming cut 4 bases from V and 4 bases from J; bases unmatched to any gene: 6. From germline, CDR1 is SGDLS and CDR2 YYNGEE. The CDR3 length is 14 residues. The CDR3 bases are TGTGCCAGCAGCCGAGGACAGGGGAAGTACGAGCAGTACTTC. This translates into CASSRGQGKYEQYF.

The table lists this clonotype with many counts. This chain joins TRBV9 and TRBJ2-1, with D perhaps matching TRBD2 (5 bases). The CDR3 has 15 amino acids. Germline CDR1 and CDR2: SGDLS and YYNGEE. Between the trimmed V and J ends, which lost 8 bases and 4 bases, there was a span of 19 bases. The CDR3 region has the DNA TGTGCCAGTGCAAGGTTAGCGAATAGTTACAATGAGCAGTTCTTC. Amino acid sequence: CASARLANSYNEQFF.

By share, this clonotype counts as medium-sized. The genes are TRBV9 and TRBJ1-3; D may be TRBD1 (6 bases). This CDR3 has 17 residues. V was shortened by 0 bases and J by 0 bases, with 13 bases between the two germline ends. CDR1 and CDR2 from the germline V gene are SGDLS and YYNGEE. CDR3: CASSVAWGLGSGNTIYF. The CDR3 coding sequence is TGTGCCAGCAGCGTAGCTTGGGGGCTCGGCTCTGGAAACACCATATATTTT.

In this sample, this clonotype turned up many times. The chain uses TRBV9 and TRBJ2-7; D is possibly TRBD2 (6 bases). Germline V gene lookup returns CDR1 SGDLS and CDR2 YYNGEE. V gave up 0 bases and J gave up 3 bases, with 16 bases separating them. This CDR3 region has 16 residues. The CDR3 nucleotides are TGTGCCAGCAGCGTAGACTACGGGAGCGGGTACTACGAGCAGTACTTC. Amino acids: CASSVDYGSGYYEQYF. The full variable domain, completed using reference TRBV9 and TRBJ2-7, is DSGVTQTPKHLITATGQRVTLRCSPRSGDLSVYWYQQSLDQGLQFLIQYYNGEERAKGNILERFSAQQFPDLHSELNLSSLELGDSALYFCASSVDYGSGYYEQYFGPGTRLTVT.

This clonotype has at least ten counts. The chain carries TRBV9 and TRBJ1-3, with 7 bases lining up with TRBD1. Germline trimming cut 3 bases from V and 2 bases from J; bases unmatched to any gene: 5. The CDR3 runs to 15 residues. Per germline, CDR1 SGDLS and CDR2 YYNGEE. This CDR3 is CASSALQGTGNTIYF. In DNA, the CDR3 is TGTGCCAGCAGCGCCCTACAGGGGACTGGAAACACCATATATTTT.

In this sample, this clonotype turned up many times. The rearrangement uses TRBV9 and TRBJ2-5; the D gene is possibly TRBD2 (5 bases). V lost 0 bases to trimming and J lost 5 bases, with 14 bases between them. The germline CDR1 and CDR2 sequences are SGDLS and YYNGEE. CDR3 length equals 15 residues. This CDR3 reads CASSVVEGLRETQYF. The CDR3, as DNA: TGTGCCAGCAGCGTAGTCGAGGGTTTGAGGGAGACCCAGTACTTC.

This clonotype has at least ten counts. V is TRBV9 and J is TRBJ2-3; the D gene is possibly TRBD2 (5 bases). The germline V gene encodes CDR1 SGDLS and CDR2 YYNGEE. V lost 0 bases, J lost 0 bases, and 8 bases lay in between. The CDR3 has 15 residues. The CDR3: CASSVAASSTDTQYF. The DNA of the CDR3 is TGTGCCAGCAGCGTAGCAGCTAGCAGCACAGATACGCAGTATTTT.

The table lists this clonotype with many counts. The chain is built from TRBV9 and TRBJ2-7; D is possibly TRBD2 (5 bases). This CDR3 spans 15 amino acids. The V end was cut by 0 bases, the J end by 7 bases, with 17 bases between. Looked up from germline, CDR1 is SGDLS and CDR2 is YYNGEE. Here the CDR3 reads CASSVGAAALGEQYF. As DNA, the CDR3 is TGTGCCAGCAGCGTAGGGGCAGCGGCGTTGGGAGAGCAGTACTTC.

This clonotype is termed medium-sized. This chain links TRBV9 with TRBJ2-5; TRBD2 agrees at 7 bases. Trimming at V came to 0 bases and at J to 3 bases, leaving 2 bases not matched to a gene. The CDR3 is made up of 14 amino acids. Germline V CDR1 and CDR2: SGDLS, YYNGEE. CDR3 DNA: TGTGCCAGCAGCGTAGGGGGGGGGGAAGAGACCCAGTACTTC. Translated, it gives CASSVGGGEETQYF.